This entry describes one T cell receptor beta chain. This specimen comes from a study of blood T cell repertoires in COVID-19. Per the germline V gene, CDR1 is MNHEY and CDR2 is SVGAGI. V dropped 7 bases and J dropped 10; count of bases not matched to a gene: 7. This CDR3 contains 13 residues. The protocol was immunoSEQ multiplex PCR, while the TCRdb copy is restricted to in-frame clones and leaves out a portion. The sample includes roughly 170,000 clones, just under 90% of them seen just once. V is TRBV6-5 and J is TRBJ1-6, with 7 nucleotides matching TRBD1. Sequencing was carried out using peripheral blood. The clonotype was recovered from a woman in her 70s with COVID-19, enrolled during active disease. DNA for the CDR3: TGTGCCAGCACCCCCAGGGGGAACTCACCCCTCCACTTT. Its protein product is CASTPRGNSPLHF.